This T cell receptor beta chain was recovered during a study of PD-1 blockade in classical Hodgkin lymphoma (dated by TCRdb to the early 2020s). Broadly, across the study: Nivolumab dosing was 3 mg/kg intravenously every 2 weeks, continuing until either disease progression or unacceptable toxicity. A peripheral blood immune signature of response to PD-1 blockade in classical Hodgkin lymphoma was defined using TCR beta sequencing and CyTOF. On the study overall, not on this receptor specifically: A significant rise by C4D1 was seen in CD4+ but not CD8+ TCR diversity (p=0.0027 vs p=0.16), with the rise being most apparent in complete responders (p=0.02). Baseline diversity similar to that of newly diagnosed patients was observed in trial patients achieving complete response, whereas significantly lower diversity was observed in partial responders and progressors. Baseline TCR diversity was reported as lower in newly diagnosed patients than in healthy donors, and lower still in relapsed/refractory patients. The study was restricted to a single clinical trial cohort, and the causes of repertoire differences, possibly disease activity or prior therapy, were left undefined. Lower diversity was observed in patients in whom nivolumab was started less than 1 year after ASCT, and these patients were excluded from later analyses so that confounding by immune reconstitution would be avoided.

Trimming at the junction amounts to 5 bases on V and 1 base on J, and the germline ends lie 9 bases apart. Its CDR3 holds 13 amino acids, cysteine through phenylalanine. Only the CDR3 region is kept as DNA, spanning 39 bases read in frame from base 1. In the germline V gene, CDR1 corresponds to SGHRS and CDR2 to YFSETQ. The sample's time point label, decoded: cycle 4 day 1 (C4D1), after less than 7 weeks of nivolumab. Every trial patient had relapsed following autologous stem cell transplantation, and prior brentuximab vedotin exposure was what differed among cohorts A, B and C. The trial cohort comprised 60 or so patients with relapsed/refractory classical Hodgkin lymphoma whose best overall responses were complete response, partial response or progressive disease. Single-agent nivolumab was administered to trial patients in the multi-cohort phase II CheckMate 205 trial. An independent review committee assessed best overall response by applying the 2007 International Working Group response criteria. Trial PBMCs were collected immediately before nivolumab initiation (C1D1) and during therapy at cycle 2 day 1 and cycle 4 day 1. Peripheral blood was collected in 8 mL Vacutainer Cell Preparation Tubes, from which PBMCs were isolated by centrifugation and then cryopreserved.

The Qiagen DNeasy kit was used to extract genomic DNA from unsorted PBMCs and from the negatively selected CD4+ and CD8+ fractions. Amplification of TCR beta CDR3 regions was done by immunoSEQ multiplex PCR with primers that anneal to V and J segments. A synthetic immune receptor repertoire was used to minimize amplification bias, and any remaining bias was removed computationally after sequencing. Regarding the original processing steps: Repertoire diversity was quantified as the Shannon entropy index using custom Python scripts. The unsorted, CD4+ and CD8+ repertoires were each analyzed separately, with the exception of combined analyses, where CD4+ and CD8+ sequences were merged in silico. Clonal expansion was defined as a frequency increase of at least 2-fold after treatment compared with C1D1, and clones undetected at baseline were assigned a pseudocount of 0.5. Singleton clones were defined as clones with 0 or 1 copy at C1D1, and non-singleton clones were defined as clones with 2 or more copies. Clones expanded in unsorted samples were assigned a CD4+, CD8+ or unknown annotation through matching of protein sequences in sorted samples from the same patient. Wilcoxon tests on paired samples were used to test diversity changes from C1D1 to C4D1. Not all clones reach the TCRdb copy of this immuneACCESS table, which keeps in-frame sequences only. Checked studies attribute under half of the gap to unresolved V genes and leave the rest unexplained. D and trimming come from the DNA, and the V and J calls and clone size come from that table. Here the sample has 15,000 to 20,000 clones; about 83% occur a single time. Roughly 12% of the sample is taken by the ten largest.

This clone appeared once. This clone's antigen is unknown. The input lacks base qualities; no much larger clone sits a single base away. The sequences come from peripheral blood mononuclear cells (PBMCs), collected before the fourth cycle of nivolumab. The clonotype originates from a human donor with classical Hodgkin lymphoma. Recombination joined TRBV5-1 with TRBJ2-5; TRBD2 might be the D gene, on 6 matching bases. The bases read TGCGCCAGCAGAGGAGGGGCCCAAGAGACCCAGTACTTC. Its coded protein is CASRGGAQETQYF. This CDR3, with the reference TRBV5-1 and TRBJ2-5 proteins standing in past its ends, gives the full variable domain KAGVTQTPRYLIKTRGQQVTLSCSPISGHRSVSWYQQTPGQGLQFLFEYFSETQRNKGNFPGRFSGRQFSNSRSEMNVSTLELGDSALYLCASRGGAQETQYFGPGTRLLVL.